Here is one T cell receptor beta chain with its context. Its target is unknown. These data belong to a study of cytomegalovirus exposure and HLA in healthy donors. Study-wide points: A missense DCLRE1C variant was associated with V- and J-gene trimming of TCR beta chains in a later analysis, and an independent cohort replicated the association. There were some public TCRs occurring in many donors, but most TCR sequences were rare. Several of the most significant clusters were apparently associated with common viral pathogens in a later analysis.

The PCR had 60 Vbeta and 13 Jbeta primers. Data came from immunoSEQ multiplex PCR; TCRdb stores just in-frame clones and leaves some out. Of more than 90,000 clones in the sample, around 78% were seen once. There are 14 residues in the CDR3. CDR1 and CDR2 from the germline V gene are MGHDK and SYGVNS. Deletions cut 3 bases from V and 2 bases from J, with 8 bases between. The chain carries TRBV25-1 and TRBJ1-5; no firm D call. Sequenced sample: PBMCs. The clonotype comes from a young man in good health and CMV-seronegative. The CDR3 DNA sequence: TGTGCCAGCAGTGACGTAGCGGGCAATCAGCCCCAGCATTTT. Its translation: CASSDVAGNQPQHF.